One and the same sample provided the 25 T cell receptor beta chains below, sequenced in a study of T cell repertoires in cytomegalovirus infection. Using its own MiXCR run on the reads, TCRdb lists one record per CDR3 protein. The sample includes about 320,000 distinct CDR3 sequences, more than 8% of them seen just once. Sequencing was carried out using PBMCs. All receptors come from a human donor in good health (CMV status not recorded). Some clones in this sample may be carry-over from other donors' samples.

The genes are TRBV4-1 and TRBJ2-5; tentative D call: TRBD1 (8 bases). The CDR3 loop spans 16 amino acids. V was shortened by 1 base and J by 4 bases, with 16 bases between the two germline ends. Germline V gene data show CDR1 as MGHRA and CDR2 as YSYEKL. CDR3 in DNA: TGCGCCAGCAGCCAAGCGGCTAGCGGACAGGGAGAGACCCAGTACTTC. This encodes CASSQAASGQGETQYF.

Comment on this clonotype: Because the CDR3 is missing its conserved closing phenylalanine or tryptophan, this is likely a read error. This chain connects TRBV2 to TRBJ2-1; D is ambiguous. Germline CDR1 is SNHLY and CDR2 is FYNNEI. There are 15 residues in the CDR3. V gave up 2 bases and J gave up 7 bases, with 15 bases separating them. CDR3: CASSERAGSGNEQFL. CDR3 DNA: TGTGCCAGCAGTGAAAGGGCTGGAAGTGGAAATGAGCAGTTCCTC.

This clonotype came up many times. The chain employs TRBV6-6 and TRBJ1-5; D is unclear. V lost 0 bases to trimming and J lost 4 bases, with 10 bases between them. The CDR3 sequence is 15 residues long. The V gene's germline CDR1 is MNHNY and CDR2 SVGAGI (reference sequence). CDR3 residues: CASSYSAASNQPQHF. The CDR3 DNA follows: TGTGCCAGCAGTTACTCGGCAGCCTCAAATCAGCCCCAGCATTTT.

The rearrangement joins TRBV12-3 or TRBV12-4 to TRBJ1-1; 7 nucleotides align to TRBD1. The V segment lost 5 bases and the J segment 1 base; nucleotides outside the gene matches: 7. The CDR3 spans 15 residues. Here the CDR3 reads CASSHDRAENTEAFF. Here the CDR3 DNA reads TGTGCCAGCAGTCACGACAGGGCCGAGAACACTGAAGCTTTCTTT.

This clonotype occurred many times. V and J are TRBV7-2 and TRBJ2-7; tentative D call: TRBD2 (6 bases). Germline CDR1 reads SGHTA; CDR2 reads FQGNSA. The CDR3 totals 15 residues. V was trimmed by 0 bases and J by 3 bases, leaving 12 bases between them. CDR3 nucleotides: TGTGCCAGCAGCTTAGCGCGAACTAGCCGCTACGAGCAGTACTTC. Protein sequence: CASSLARTSRYEQYF.

This clonotype was observed a single time. V usage is TRBV20-1 and J usage is TRBJ1-1; D is possibly TRBD1 (6 bases). CDR1 DFQATT and CDR2 SNEGSKA come from the germline V gene (reference sequence). The CDR3 runs to 13 residues. Trimming took 1 base from V and 0 from J, leaving 6 bases between them. The CDR3 DNA reads as TGCAGTGCTAGAGGACAGGTGAACACTGAAGCTTTCTTT. Protein product: CSARGQVNTEAFF.

The V gene is TRBV7-2, the J gene TRBJ1-2, with D possibly TRBD1 on 6 matching bases. Germline V CDR1 and CDR2: SGHTA, FQGNSA. CDR3 length: 12 residues. The V end lost 5 bases, the J end lost 10 bases, and 14 bases lay between the germline ends. This CDR3 reads CASSTGIFAYTF. Written as DNA, the CDR3 is TGTGCCAGCAGCACAGGGATTTTTGCCTACACCTTC. The full variable domain, completed using reference TRBV7-2 and TRBJ1-2, is GAGVSQSPSNKVTEKGKDVELRCDPISGHTALYWYRQSLGQGLEFLIYFQGNSAPDKSGLPSDRFSAERTGGSVSTLTIQRTQQEDSAVYLCASSTGIFAYTFGSGTRLTVV.

The chain employs TRBV20-1 and TRBJ2-7; the D gene could be TRBD1 or TRBD2 (5 bases each). Germline CDR1 DFQATT, CDR2 SNEGSKA (reference sequence). The CDR3 covers 12 residues. V lost 4 bases to trimming and J lost 6 bases, with 13 bases between them. CDR3 protein: CSATWDPTEQYF. DNA for the CDR3: TGCAGTGCTACCTGGGACCCGACCGAGCAGTACTTC.

This chain links TRBV20-1 with TRBJ1-6; 7 bases match TRBD1. The CDR3 sequence is 14 residues long. Germline loops: CDR1 DFQATT, CDR2 SNEGSKA (reference sequence). Trimming cost V 0 bases and J 12 bases; bases outside gene matches: 8. The CDR3 sequence is CSARDTAGGGPLHF. The CDR3 region has the DNA TGCAGTGCTAGAGATACGGCAGGGGGAGGACCCCTCCACTTT.

This clonotype was seen more than once but under ten times. The chain employs TRBV20-1 and TRBJ1-4, with a weak D call TRBD1 (5 bases). This CDR3 spans 14 amino acids. The germline V gene encodes CDR1 DFQATT and CDR2 SNEGSKA (reference sequence). V lost 5 bases and J lost 7, with 17 bases in between. The CDR3 here is CSAASPGEGEKLFF. CDR3 nucleotides: TGCAGTGCTGCCTCGCCGGGGGAGGGTGAAAAACTGTTTTTT.

This clonotype was detected ten times or more. The V gene is TRBV7-6, the J gene TRBJ2-7; 10 bases are a match to TRBD1. Unmatched junction bases numbered 4, after V lost 3 bases and J lost 2 bases. The CDR3 is 15 residues long. Per the germline V gene, CDR1 is SGHVS and CDR2 is FNYEAQ. The CDR3 here is CASSFLGTGAYEQYF. The CDR3 coding sequence is TGTGCCAGCAGCTTCCTCGGGACAGGGGCCTACGAGCAGTACTTC.

This chain connects TRBV27 to TRBJ1-5, with D possibly TRBD1 on 5 matching bases. Trimming took 10 bases from V and 5 from J, leaving 18 bases between them. CDR3 length: 14 amino acids. The V gene's germline CDR1 is MNHEY and CDR2 SMNVEV (reference sequence). CDR3 sequence: CATKKGSSYQPQHF. CDR3 nucleotides: TGTGCCACCAAGAAGGGGAGCAGTTATCAGCCCCAGCATTTT.

This clonotype turned up a few times. The J gene is TRBJ2-1, the V gene TRBV28; D might be TRBD1 (6 bases). This CDR3 is 13 amino acids long. The germline CDR1 and CDR2 sequences are MDHEN and SYDVKM. Deletions cut 10 bases from V and 6 bases from J, with 16 bases between. CDR3 amino acids: CATSGGGSNEQFF. In nucleotides, the CDR3 is TGTGCCACCAGCGGTGGGGGCAGCAATGAGCAGTTCTTC.

This clonotype showed up many times. This chain joins TRBV7-2 and TRBJ1-5; D is ambiguous. Germline V gene sequence: CDR1 SGHTA, CDR2 FQGNSA. V lost 6 bases and J 4 bases, leaving 10 bases between the germline ends. CDR3 length equals 13 residues. This CDR3 is CASSSRFNQPQHF. As DNA, the CDR3 is TGTGCCAGCAGTTCAAGATTTAATCAGCCCCAGCATTTT. Supplemented by reference TRBV7-2 and TRBJ1-5, the full variable domain reads GAGVSQSPSNKVTEKGKDVELRCDPISGHTALYWYRQSLGQGLEFLIYFQGNSAPDKSGLPSDRFSAERTGGSVSTLTIQRTQQEDSAVYLCASSSRFNQPQHFGDGTRLSIL.

There are many counts of this clonotype. The genes are TRBV7-6 and TRBJ2-2; no clear D gene. The germline V and J ends were trimmed by 5 bases and 0 bases, with 4 bases remaining between them. Germline V lookup: CDR1 SGHVS, CDR2 FNYEAQ. The CDR3 loop spans 13 amino acids. Here the CDR3 DNA reads TGTGCCAGCAGCCACACGAACACCGGGGAGCTGTTTTTT. Residues: CASSHTNTGELFF.

The table lists this clonotype with many counts. The chain combines TRBV7-2 with TRBJ2-5; TRBD2 is a possible D gene (5 bases). Germline values: CDR1 SGHTA, CDR2 FQGNSA. V lost 1 base to trimming and J lost 6 bases, with 15 bases between them. The CDR3 totals 15 residues. Written as DNA, the CDR3 is TGTGCCAGCAGCTTAGGACTTACGGGGAGCAAGACCCAGTACTTC. It encodes CASSLGLTGSKTQYF.

At least ten counts were recorded for this clonotype. This sequence joins TRBV7-2 and TRBJ2-7; 8 bases agree with TRBD1. The V and J ends lost 5 bases and 7 bases, in that order; junction bases with no gene match: 7. The CDR3 sequence is 13 residues long. Per the germline V gene, CDR1 is SGHTA and CDR2 is FQGNSA. As DNA, the CDR3 is TGTGCCAGCAGCGTCCAGGGGGCTGGAGAGCAGTACTTC. Translating it yields CASSVQGAGEQYF.

The chain uses TRBV7-4 and TRBJ2-5; D is uncertain. V was clipped by 0 bases and J by 5 bases, with 10 bases between them. The germline V gene has CDR1 SGHVT and CDR2 SQSDAQ. CDR3 length equals 14 residues. In DNA, the CDR3 is TGTGCCAGCAGCTTAGCGGCTAGTTTGGAGACCCAGTACTTC. This gives the protein CASSLAASLETQYF.

This clonotype was detected many times. This sequence joins TRBV11-2 and TRBJ2-3; unclear D gene. CDR1 and CDR2 (germline): SGHAT, FQNNGV. The CDR3 covers 15 residues. Deletions cut 1 base from V and 0 bases from J, with 8 bases between. CDR3 residues: CASSLGPRSTDTQYF. For the CDR3, the DNA is TGTGCCAGCAGCTTAGGACCAAGAAGCACAGATACGCAGTATTTT.

Only a few counts were recorded for this clonotype. This chain connects TRBV30 to TRBJ1-2; 9 bases line up with TRBD1. Per germline, CDR1 GTSNPN and CDR2 SVGIG (reference sequence). The CDR3 length is 13 residues. Trimming at V came to 1 base and at J to 4 bases, leaving 1 base not matched to a gene. The chain's CDR3 is CAWSATGGYGYTF. In nucleotides, the CDR3 is TGTGCCTGGAGTGCGACAGGGGGCTATGGCTACACCTTC.

This clonotype was recorded a few times. The chain joins TRBV28 to TRBJ1-5; D remains unclear. V lost 6 bases, J lost 3 bases, and 9 bases lay in between. The CDR3 spans 13 residues. Per germline, CDR1 MDHEN and CDR2 SYDVKM. CDR3 in DNA: TGTGCCAGCAGCCAAACAGTCAATCAGCCCCAGCATTTT. Its protein product is CASSQTVNQPQHF.

This clonotype occurred a few times. The chain employs TRBV7-6 and TRBJ1-1; D call uncertain. There are 14 residues in the CDR3. Trimming left V 5 bases short and J 0 bases short, with 10 bases between. Germline CDR1 and CDR2: SGHVS and FNYEAQ. The CDR3 DNA reads as TGTGCCAGCAGCCGTGTTCAGTTGAACACTGAAGCTTTCTTT. Encoded protein: CASSRVQLNTEAFF. Full variable domain (missing parts from reference TRBV7-6 and TRBJ1-1): GAGVSQSPRYKVTKRGQDVALRCDPISGHVSLYWYRQALGQGPEFLTYFNYEAQQDKSGLPNDRFSAERPEGSISTLTIQRTEQRDSAMYRCASSRVQLNTEAFFGQGTRLTVV.

This clonotype came up a few times. V is TRBV28 and J is TRBJ1-4; D perhaps matches TRBD1 (6 bases). The V gene's germline CDR1 is MDHEN and CDR2 SYDVKM. The CDR3 is 15 amino acids. Trimming took off 5 bases at V and 0 bases at J, with 10 bases between the two ends. This chain's CDR3 is CASSRTASTNEKLFF. The DNA for the CDR3 is TGTGCCAGCAGTCGGACAGCTTCAACTAATGAAAAACTGTTTTTT. The entire variable domain, with the rest obtained from reference TRBV28 and TRBJ1-4, is as follows: DVKVTQSSRYLVKRTGEKVFLECVQDMDHENMFWYRQDPGLGLRLIYFSYDVKMKEKGDIPEGYSVSREKKERFSLILESASTNQTSMYLCASSRTASTNEKLFFGSGTQLSVL.

The rearrangement joins TRBV12-3 or TRBV12-4 to TRBJ2-7; TRBD1 matches at 10 bases. The CDR3 consists of 14 residues. V shed 2 bases, J shed 6 bases, and the junction held 4 bases outside the gene matches. Written as DNA, the CDR3 is TGTGCCAGCAGTTTAAGACAGGGGGCGACCGAGCAGTACTTC. This encodes CASSLRQGATEQYF.

V gene TRBV20-1 combines with J gene TRBJ2-3, with 7 bases matching TRBD2. Germline assignment: CDR1 DFQATT and CDR2 SNEGSKA (reference sequence). The J segment lost 3 bases and the V segment lost 0 bases, leaving 3 bases of the junction unmatched. The CDR3 runs to 14 residues. In nucleotides, the CDR3 is TGCAGTGCTAGAGACGGCGGGGGTACAGATACGCAGTATTTT. The encoded protein is CSARDGGGTDTQYF.